These 25 T cell receptor beta chains came from one sample sequenced in a study of blood T cell repertoires in COVID-19. The protocol was immunoSEQ multiplex PCR, while the TCRdb copy is restricted to in-frame clones and leaves out a portion. Here the sample spans 150,000 to 200,000 clones, roughly 84% being singletons. Sequencing was carried out using peripheral blood. These receptors came from a man aged 35-49 years with acute or convalescent COVID-19.

The genes are TRBV11-2 and TRBJ1-4, with 7 bases aligning to TRBD1. The CDR3 contains 17 residues. V lost 2 bases and J lost 0; bases outside the gene matches: 6. Germline loops: CDR1 SGHAT, CDR2 FQNNGV. The CDR3 here is CASSLWDSIATNEKLFF. DNA for the CDR3: TGTGCCAGCAGCTTATGGGACAGCATTGCAACTAATGAAAAACTGTTTTTT. The variable domain in full, completed from reference TRBV11-2 and TRBJ1-4, reads EAGVAQSPRYKIIEKRQSVAFWCNPISGHATLYWYQQILGQGPKLLIQFQNNGVVDDSQLPKDRFSAERLKGVDSTLKIQPAKLEDSAVYLCASSLWDSIATNEKLFFGSGTQLSVL.

This rearrangement joins TRBV2 to TRBJ1-1; perhaps TRBD1 as D (5 bases). The CDR3 is 14 amino acids. V lost 5 bases and J 5 bases, leaving 15 bases between the germline ends. Germline V CDR1 and CDR2: SNHLY, FYNNEI. CDR3 residues: CASSPLRGDTEAFF. DNA for the CDR3: TGTGCCAGCAGTCCCCTTCGGGGGGATACTGAAGCTTTCTTT.

This chain connects TRBV29-1 to TRBJ1-2; D is unresolved. Between the trimmed V and J ends, which lost 6 bases and 4 bases, there was a span of 15 bases. The germline CDR1 and CDR2 sequences are SQVTM and ANQGSEA. The CDR3 runs to 13 residues. The CDR3 spells CSVHRTPSYGYTF. The DNA for the CDR3 is TGCAGCGTCCACCGGACTCCGAGCTATGGCTACACCTTC.

The sample holds a few counts of this clone. This sequence joins TRBV6-5 and TRBJ1-1; TRBD1 aligns across 8 bases. The CDR3 contains 14 residues. Unmatched junction bases numbered 7, after V lost 6 bases and J lost 4 bases. Germline-derived CDR1 and CDR2 are MNHEY and SVGAGI. CDR3 protein: CASSPQGASTEAFF. The CDR3 DNA reads as TGTGCCAGCAGCCCCCAGGGGGCGAGCACTGAAGCTTTCTTT.

The CDR3 region has the DNA TGTGCCAGCAGCTTAACCTCGGTCCCGGGGGGGACAGGGATTGACGAGCAGTACTTC. Amino acid sequence: CASSLTSVPGGTGIDEQYF. V is TRBV7-7 and J is TRBJ2-7; a possible D gene is TRBD1 (9 bases). Germline values: CDR1 SSHAT, CDR2 FNYEAQ (reference sequence). The length of the CDR3 is 19 residues. The V and J ends lost 2 bases and 5 bases respectively, with 28 bases between them. The variable domain in full, completed from reference TRBV7-7 and TRBJ2-7, reads GAGVSQSPRYKVTKRGQDVTLRCDPISSHATLYWYQQALGQGPEFLTYFNYEAQPDKSGLPSDRFSAERPEGSISTLTIQRTEQRDSAMYRCASSLTSVPGGTGIDEQYFGPGTRLTVT.

The CDR3, as DNA: TGTGCCAGCTCACCTAGAGAGGTGGCGCTAGCGCCAAACACAGATACGCAGTATTTT. As protein: CASSPREVALAPNTDTQYF. This chain joins TRBV18 and TRBJ2-3; perhaps TRBD2 as D (6 bases). The CDR3 covers 19 residues. Trimming shortened V by 3 bases and J by 2 bases, and 24 bases separated the two germline ends. Germline-derived CDR1 and CDR2 are KGHSH and LQKENI. Variable domain in full (rest from reference TRBV18 and TRBJ2-3): NAGVMQNPRHLVRRRGQEARLRCSPMKGHSHVYWYRQLPEEGLKFMVYLQKENIIDESGMPKERFSAEFPKEGPSILRIQQVVRGDSAAYFCASSPREVALAPNTDTQYFGPGTRLTVL.

This clone was recorded only once. The chain carries TRBV27 and TRBJ1-2; TRBD1 might be the D (6 bases). The CDR3 covers 17 residues. The V and J ends lost 2 bases and 2 bases respectively, with 18 bases between them. Germline CDR1 and CDR2: MNHEY and SMNVEV (reference sequence). CDR3: CASSLRVDSLPNYGYTF. The CDR3 DNA sequence: TGTGCCAGCAGTTTACGGGTGGACAGCCTACCCAACTATGGCTACACCTTC.

The rearrangement uses TRBV7-2 and TRBJ1-2, with D possibly matching TRBD1 (5 bases). From germline, CDR1 is SGHTA and CDR2 FQGNSA. V was shortened by 7 bases and J by 0 bases, with 12 bases between the two germline ends. The CDR3 covers 14 residues. For the CDR3, the DNA is TGTGCCAGCACCCTGACAGTCCCTAACTATGGCTACACCTTC. It translates to CASTLTVPNYGYTF.

The gene calls are TRBV10-3 and TRBJ1-2; 8 bases map to TRBD1. The CDR3 loop spans 16 amino acids. CDR1 ENHRY and CDR2 SYGVKD come from the germline V gene. The ends lost 2 bases at V and 6 bases at J; junction bases unmatched: 11. In DNA, the CDR3 is TGTGCCATCAGTGAGGGCAGGGGGCTCGATATCGATGGCTACACCTTC. This gives the protein CAISEGRGLDIDGYTF.

This clone occurred a few times. V is TRBV27 and J is TRBJ1-2; a possible D gene is TRBD1 (5 bases). CDR1 MNHEY and CDR2 SMNVEV come from the germline V gene (reference sequence). The CDR3 consists of 15 residues. Trimming stripped 3 bases from V and 2 bases from J, with 13 bases between. The CDR3 sequence is CASSFRTPVNYGYTF. As DNA, the CDR3 is TGTGCCAGCAGTTTCCGGACACCCGTGAACTATGGCTACACCTTC.

The chain carries TRBV13 and TRBJ1-1, with 9 bases that match TRBD1. The CDR3 extends over 16 amino acids. Unmatched junction bases numbered 13, after V lost 6 bases and J lost 5 bases. CDR1 is PRHDT and CDR2 is FYEKMQ in the germline V gene (reference sequence). The CDR3 nucleotides are TGTGCCAGCAGTTCCCGGGACAGGGATTGGGGAACTGAAGCTTTCTTT. As protein: CASSSRDRDWGTEAFF.

The V and J genes are TRBV5-1 and TRBJ2-1; 7 nucleotides match TRBD1. Per the germline V gene, CDR1 is SGHRS and CDR2 is YFSETQ. CDR3 length: 15 residues. V lost 0 bases to trimming and J lost 13 bases; unmatched junction nucleotides: 13. In nucleotides, the CDR3 is TGCGCCAGCAGCTTGGGTATACAGGGGTCGATGGACCAGTTCTTC. Encoded protein: CASSLGIQGSMDQFF.

The CDR3 is CASSHPISDTEAFF. DNA of the CDR3: TGTGCCAGCAGCCATCCGATTTCGGACACTGAAGCTTTCTTT. The J gene is TRBJ1-1, the V gene TRBV7-9; unclear D gene. This CDR3 spans 14 amino acids. The germline V gene encodes CDR1 SEHNR and CDR2 FQNEAQ (reference sequence). V lost 5 bases and J 3 bases, leaving 13 bases between the germline ends.

This clone was detected once. The chain links TRBV3-1 (or the pseudogene TRBV3-2) to TRBJ1-3; no clear D. V gave up 0 bases and J gave up 2 bases, with 14 bases separating them. The CDR3 has 17 amino acids. CDR1 LGHDT and CDR2 YNNKEL come from the germline V gene (reference sequence). CDR3 residues: CASSQDFTALAGNTIYF. CDR3 in DNA: TGTGCCAGCAGCCAAGATTTTACAGCCTTAGCTGGAAACACCATATATTTT.

This sequence joins TRBV14 and TRBJ1-4, with no clear D. The CDR3 is made up of 15 amino acids. Germline V CDR1 and CDR2: SGHDN, FVKESK. V lost 0 bases and J lost 8, with 13 bases in between. CDR3 sequence reads: CASSQDRRPIEKLFF. The CDR3 DNA follows: TGTGCCAGCAGCCAAGATAGGCGGCCCATAGAAAAACTGTTTTTT.

V and J are TRBV5-6 and TRBJ2-3; 8 positions match TRBD2. V was pared by 6 bases and J by 2 bases, with 11 bases of the junction left unmatched. CDR3 length equals 16 residues. Germline lookup yields CDR1 SGHDT and CDR2 YYEEEE. The CDR3 region is CASNTLGRGDTDTQYF. For the CDR3, the DNA is TGTGCCAGCAACACTTTGGGGCGGGGGGACACAGATACGCAGTATTTT. Full variable domain (remainder filled in from reference TRBV5-6 and TRBJ2-3): DAGVTQSPTHLIKTRGQQVTLRCSPKSGHDTVSWYQQALGQGPQFIFQYYEEEERQRGNFPDRFSGHQFPNYSSELNVNALLLGDSALYLCASNTLGRGDTDTQYFGPGTRLTVL.

The chain is built from TRBV27 and TRBJ2-7, with 8 bases identical to TRBD1. Germline loops: CDR1 MNHEY, CDR2 SMNVEV (reference sequence). CDR3 length: 18 amino acids. V was pared by 5 bases and J by 4 bases, with 19 bases of the junction left unmatched. The CDR3 protein is CASSRTSGLDRDSYEQYF. CDR3 sequence (DNA): TGTGCCAGCAGTCGAACCAGTGGGTTGGACAGGGACTCTTACGAGCAGTACTTC.

V and J are TRBV28 and TRBJ2-2, with 8 bases lining up with TRBD1. Looked up from germline, CDR1 is MDHEN and CDR2 is SYDVKM. The V gene end was trimmed by 5 bases and the J gene end by 6 bases; junction bases not matched to a gene: 5. CDR3 length equals 14 residues. CDR3 sequence (DNA): TGTGCCAGCAGTCCGGGGACAGGAGCCGGGGAGCTGTTTTTT. Its translation is CASSPGTGAGELFF.

This clone was detected once. The chain uses TRBV27 and TRBJ1-2; 8 nucleotides align to TRBD1. With 1 base clipped from V and 0 bases from J, the junction kept 19 bases outside the gene matches. CDR3 size: 21 residues. Germline V lookup: CDR1 MNHEY, CDR2 SMNVEV (reference sequence). The CDR3 DNA is TGTGCCAGCAGTTTATTTCCATTCACTTACCAGGGGGCCCGGGCTAACTATGGCTACACCTTC. Protein product: CASSLFPFTYQGARANYGYTF.

This clone was picked up a small number of times. This chain links TRBV27 with TRBJ2-3, with 10 bases matching TRBD2. The ends lost 6 bases at V and 0 bases at J; junction bases unmatched: 9. The CDR3 totals 17 residues. CDR1 is MNHEY and CDR2 is SMNVEV in the germline V gene (reference sequence). The CDR3 DNA sequence: TGTGCCAGCAGCAGGGGAGCGGGGGGGACTAGCACAGATACGCAGTATTTT. Amino acids: CASSRGAGGTSTDTQYF.

This clone was counted once. The chain recombines TRBV19 with TRBJ1-4, with a tentative D call TRBD1 (5 bases). Trimming cost V 5 bases and J 4 bases, with 14 bases left between them. The CDR3 is 15 residues long. The germline CDR1 and CDR2 sequences are LNHDA and SQIVND (reference sequence). The CDR3 DNA sequence: TGTGCCAGTAGTTCCATACAGGTGATTAATGAAAAACTGTTTTTT. Its translation is CASSSIQVINEKLFF.

This chain links TRBV6-5 with TRBJ2-3, with TRBD1 as a possible D gene (6 bases). Trimming shortened V by 5 bases and J by 4 bases, and 16 bases separated the two germline ends. Germline-derived CDR1 and CDR2 are MNHEY and SVGAGI. This CDR3 spans 15 amino acids. The CDR3 nucleotides are TGTGCCAGCAGTACTACAGGGAGAGGACCAGATACGCAGTATTTT. The encoded protein is CASSTTGRGPDTQYF.

CDR3: CASTTSQGYGYTF. The CDR3 DNA reads as TGCGCCAGCACTACGTCTCAGGGTTATGGCTACACCTTC. V usage is TRBV5-1 and J usage is TRBJ1-2; D may be TRBD1 (5 bases). The CDR3 extends over 13 amino acids. Between the trimmed V and J ends, which lost 6 bases and 5 bases, there was a span of 14 bases. Germline V gene sequence: CDR1 SGHRS, CDR2 YFSETQ.

The chain employs TRBV4-2 and TRBJ1-4, with unresolved D. The CDR3 is made up of 15 amino acids. Deletions cut 0 bases from V and 5 bases from J, with 10 bases between. Germline lookup yields CDR1 LGHNA and CDR2 YNFKEQ. The CDR3 loop is CASSQEEGINEKLFF. In nucleotides, the CDR3 is TGTGCCAGCAGCCAAGAAGAGGGTATCAATGAAAAACTGTTTTTT.

The V call is TRBV5-1, the J call TRBJ1-2; tentative D call: TRBD1 (6 bases). V dropped 2 bases and J dropped 2 bases, with 10 bases sitting between them. Germline V gives CDR1 SGHRS, CDR2 YFSETQ. CDR3 length equals 14 residues. This CDR3 is CASSLFQGNYGYTF. CDR3 DNA sequence: TGCGCCAGCAGCTTATTTCAGGGGAACTATGGCTACACCTTC.